This TCR beta chain stems from a study of shared clonotypes between healthy human individuals. Study results and limitations: Non-shared clonotypes had lower generation probabilities than those shared by all four donors.

Original handling: As immunoSEQ supplied junction-only sequences (without quality scores), filtering differed. Sequencing used immunoSEQ multiplex PCR; TCRdb keeps in-frame clones, though not all of them. V and J calls and clone size are those listed in that table; D and trimming were worked out from the DNA. Here the sample spans around 2.1 million clones, around 95% being singletons. The junction had 6 bases not matched to a gene; V was cut back by 0 bases and J by 5 bases. CDR1 is SGHRS, CDR2 YFSETQ, per germline. This CDR3 is 16 amino acids long. As concerns this clone: Its specificity is not known. In the same sample, other DNA sequences code for this CDR3.

CD4+ cells underwent separation, giving CD45RA+ naive and CD45RA-negative memory subsets. This chain joins TRBV5-1 and TRBJ1-4; 8 bases align to TRBD1. Sequences were obtained from naive CD4+ T cells sorted from blood. As to subset: CD45RA+ positively selected. The receptor comes from a man aged 18 to 29 in good health. The CDR3 loop is CASSLAGGQVNEKLFF. CDR3 nucleotides: TGCGCCAGCAGCTTGGCCGGGGGACAGGTCAATGAAAAACTGTTTTTT.